Listed below are T cell receptor beta chains from one sample, sequenced in a study of breast tumors, draining lymph nodes, adjacent tissues. Using its own MiXCR run on the multiplex PCR reads, TCRdb lists one record per CDR3 protein. The table includes 150,000 to 250,000 distinct CDR3 sequences, roughly 29% detected once. What was sequenced was axillary lymph node tissue. The receptors here all came from a female donor with breast cancer. Some clones in this sample may be carry-over from other donors' samples. Each CDR3 is given with its conserved first and last residue. A D gene is named only where the DNA matches it firmly. Only part of the rows carry a size: once, few, many, or a class if the clone is expanded.

V gene	D gene	J gene	clone size	CDR3 protein	CDR3 DNA
TRBV20-1	.	TRBJ2-4	few	CSAAPGSKAKNIQYF	TGCAGTGCTGCCCCGGGGAGTAAGGCCAAAAACATTCAGTACTTC
TRBV20-1	.	TRBJ2-3	many	CSAKSAGSSTDTQYF	TGCAGTGCTAAATCCGCGGGGTCTAGCACAGATACGCAGTATTTT
TRBV14	TRBD1	TRBJ2-7	many	CASSQGQGMSYEQYF	TGTGCCAGCAGCCAAGGACAGGGCATGTCCTACGAGCAGTACTTC
TRBV11-2	.	TRBJ1-2	.	CASRSGRQNYGYTF	TGTGCCAGCAGATCGGGACGGCAGAACTATGGCTACACCTTC
TRBV6-5	.	TRBJ2-7	many	CASSPLESSYEQYF	TGTGCCAGCAGCCCCCTAGAAAGCTCCTACGAGCAGTACTTC
TRBV5-1	.	TRBJ2-5	many	CASSSNQETQYF	TGCGCCAGCAGCTCAAACCAAGAGACCCAGTACTTC
TRBV5-8	.	TRBJ2-1	many	CASSLKGRLHEQFF	TGTGCCAGCAGCTTGAAGGGCAGATTACATGAGCAGTTCTTC
TRBV7-6	TRBD1	TRBJ2-5	.	CASKDREQETQYF	TGTGCCAGCAAGGACAGGGAACAAGAGACCCAGTACTTC
TRBV20-1	TRBD1	TRBJ1-3	.	CSAPRDRANTIYF	TGCAGTGCTCCCCGGGACAGGGCGAACACCATATATTTT
TRBV12-3/TRBV12-4	.	TRBJ2-2	many	CASSIPSRGGELFF	TGTGCCAGCAGTATCCCCTCGAGGGGTGGGGAGCTGTTTTTT
TRBV5-4	TRBD2	TRBJ2-1	.	CASSSSGTVDNEQFF	TGTGCCAGCAGCTCGAGCGGGACGGTTGACAATGAGCAGTTCTTC
TRBV7-9	TRBD2	TRBJ2-1	many	CASSLAPVTSPHEQFF	TGTGCCAGCAGCTTAGCGCCGGTGACTAGCCCCCATGAGCAGTTCTTC
TRBV11-2	TRBD2	TRBJ2-1	once	CASSLLAGGFCNEQFF	TGTGCCAGCAGCTTACTAGCGGGGGGCTTTTGCAATGAGCAGTTCTTC
TRBV12-3/TRBV12-4	TRBD1	TRBJ1-6	many	CASSPGGTYNSPLHF	TGTGCCAGCAGTCCAGGGGGAACTTATAATTCACCCCTCCACTTT
TRBV2	.	TRBJ1-5	.	CASSVTIAGDNQPQHF	TGTGCCAGCAGTGTAACCATAGCGGGGGACAATCAGCCCCAGCATTTT
TRBV20-1	.	TRBJ1-5	many	CSARGGFGFSNQPQHF	TGCAGTGCTCGGGGGGGTTTTGGGTTTAGCAATCAGCCCCAGCATTTT
TRBV7-6	.	TRBJ1-4	.	CASSPRLAGGHNEKLFF	TGTGCCAGCAGCCCCAGACTAGCGGGAGGCCACAATGAAAAACTGTTTTTT
TRBV7-2	.	TRBJ1-6	.	CASSFQETPHLF	TGTGCCAGCAGTTTCCAAGAGACCCCCCACCTCTTT
TRBV14	TRBD1	TRBJ2-5	many	CASSPRPAGTDVQETQYF	TGTGCCAGCAGCCCGCGCCCCGCCGGGACAGACGTTCAAGAGACCCAGTACTTC
TRBV5-8	.	TRBJ1-2	medium-sized	CASSRNTFGYTF	TGTGCCAGCAGTCGGAACACGTTTGGCTACACCTTC
TRBV7-6	TRBD2	TRBJ2-2	many	CASSARTSGSRTGELFF	TGTGCCAGCAGCGCTCGGACTAGCGGGAGTCGGACCGGGGAGCTGTTTTTT
TRBV15	.	TRBJ2-5	.	CATSGEQPAVGTQYF	TGTGCCACCAGTGGGGAACAGCCGGCGGTTGGGACCCAGTACTTC
TRBV11-2	.	TRBJ2-5	many	CASSFTQETQYF	TGTGCCAGCAGCTTTACACAAGAGACCCAGTACTTC
TRBV6-5	.	TRBJ2-1	few	CAVGQGQLTINEQFF	TGTGCCGTGGGGCAAGGACAGCTGACGATCAATGAGCAGTTCTTC
TRBV18	.	TRBJ2-7	many	CASSPSGLHEQYF	TGTGCCAGCTCACCCTCAGGGTTACACGAGCAGTACTTC
TRBV5-8	.	TRBJ2-3	many	CASSLAPTDTQYF	TGTGCCAGCAGCTTGGCCCCCACAGATACGCAGTATTTT
TRBV12-3/TRBV12-4	TRBD1	TRBJ2-7	many	CASSFGTGNYEQYF	TGTGCCAGCAGTTTTGGGACAGGGAACTACGAGCAGTACTTC
TRBV5-4	.	TRBJ2-2	many	CASSSDLITAGELFF	TGTGCCAGCAGCTCGGACCTAATTACGGCCGGGGAGCTGTTTTTT
TRBV2	.	TRBJ1-4	.	CASSGGEEGGKLFF	TGTGCCAGCAGTGGTGGGGAAGAGGGAGGAAAACTGTTTTTT
TRBV6-5	.	TRBJ2-5	.	CASSLREMTQYF	TGTGCCAGCAGTCTCCGGGAGATGACCCAGTACTTC
TRBV4-1	.	TRBJ1-5	many	CASSQGGGQNSNQPQHF	TGCGCCAGCAGCCAAGGCGGCGGGCAGAATAGCAATCAGCCCCAGCATTTT
TRBV12-3/TRBV12-4	.	TRBJ1-2	many	CASSLMGVQGYTF	TGTGCCAGCAGTTTAATGGGGGTCCAAGGCTACACCTTC
TRBV12-3/TRBV12-4	TRBD2	TRBJ2-7	.	CASSFTGLAGGLGQYF	TGTGCCAGCAGTTTCACCGGACTAGCGGGGGGGCTTGGGCAGTACTTC
TRBV2	TRBD1	TRBJ1-2	many	CASSRQGKYYGYTF	TGTGCCAGCAGCCGACAGGGAAAATACTATGGCTACACCTTC
TRBV6-5	.	TRBJ1-2	many	CASTDSPFYGYTF	TGTGCCAGCACGGACAGTCCGTTCTATGGCTACACCTTC
TRBV7-7	.	TRBJ1-1	few	CASSPRMNTEAFF	TGTGCTAGCAGCCCCCGTATGAACACTGAAGCTTTCTTT
TRBV12-3/TRBV12-4	.	TRBJ1-1	.	CASSLEGSLLTEAFF	TGTGCCAGCAGTTTGGAGGGTTCGTTACTTACTGAAGCTTTCTTT
TRBV19	.	TRBJ1-4	many	CASSFSGDGNEKLFF	TGTGCCAGTAGTTTTTCAGGGGACGGTAATGAAAAACTGTTTTTT
TRBV11-3	TRBD2	TRBJ2-7	many	CASSPGLAPSYEQYF	TGTGCCAGCAGCCCGGGACTAGCACCCTCCTACGAGCAGTACTTC
TRBV19	TRBD1	TRBJ2-1	many	CASSIVHRGQGINEQFF	TGTGCCAGTAGTATAGTTCACCGGGGACAGGGGATCAATGAGCAGTTCTTC
TRBV7-9	.	TRBJ2-7	many	CASSSPTYEQYF	TGTGCCAGCAGCTCACCCACCTACGAGCAGTACTTC
TRBV6-2/TRBV6-3	.	TRBJ1-3	many	CASSRTSRSGNTIYF	TGTGCCAGCAGCAGGACTTCCCGCTCTGGAAACACCATATATTTT